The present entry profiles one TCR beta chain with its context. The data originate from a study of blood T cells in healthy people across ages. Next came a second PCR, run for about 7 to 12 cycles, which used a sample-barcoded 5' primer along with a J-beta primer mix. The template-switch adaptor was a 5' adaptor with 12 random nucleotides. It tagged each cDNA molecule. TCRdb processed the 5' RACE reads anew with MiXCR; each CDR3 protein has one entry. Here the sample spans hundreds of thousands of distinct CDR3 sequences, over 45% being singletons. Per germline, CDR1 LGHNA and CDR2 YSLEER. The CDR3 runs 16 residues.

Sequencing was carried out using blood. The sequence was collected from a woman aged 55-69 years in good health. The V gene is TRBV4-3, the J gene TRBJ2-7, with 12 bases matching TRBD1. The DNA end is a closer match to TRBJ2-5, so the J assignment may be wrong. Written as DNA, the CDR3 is TGCGCCAGCAGCCAAGACGGGGGACAGGGGGCGGAGACCCAGTACTTC. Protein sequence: CASSQDGGQGAETQYF.